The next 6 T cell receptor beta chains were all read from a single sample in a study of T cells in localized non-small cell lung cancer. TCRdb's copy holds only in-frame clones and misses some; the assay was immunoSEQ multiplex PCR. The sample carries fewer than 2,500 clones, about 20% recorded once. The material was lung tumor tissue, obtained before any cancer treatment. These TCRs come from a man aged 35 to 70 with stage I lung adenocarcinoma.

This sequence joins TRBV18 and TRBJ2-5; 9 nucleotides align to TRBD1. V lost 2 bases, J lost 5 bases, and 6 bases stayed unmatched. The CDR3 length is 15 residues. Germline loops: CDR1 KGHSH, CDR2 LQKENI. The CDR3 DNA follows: TGTGCCAGCTCACCAGGGACAGGGAGTCGGGAGACCCAGTACTTC. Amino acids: CASSPGTGSRETQYF.

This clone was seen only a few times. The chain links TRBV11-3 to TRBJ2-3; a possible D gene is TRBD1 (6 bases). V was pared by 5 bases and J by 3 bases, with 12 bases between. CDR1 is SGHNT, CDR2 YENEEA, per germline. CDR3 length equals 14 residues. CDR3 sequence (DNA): TGTGCCAGCAGCCCTGACCAGGGGACAGATACGCAGTATTTT. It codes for CASSPDQGTDTQYF.

CDR3 DNA: TGTGCCAGCAGCTTGGGGTCTAGCGGCCTCACCGGGGAGCTGTTTTTT. Encoded protein: CASSLGSSGLTGELFF. This chain connects TRBV11-3 to TRBJ2-2; 7 nucleotides align to TRBD2. The germline V gene has CDR1 SGHNT and CDR2 YENEEA. V was pared by 3 bases and J by 4 bases, with 8 bases of the junction left unmatched. CDR3 length: 16 residues.

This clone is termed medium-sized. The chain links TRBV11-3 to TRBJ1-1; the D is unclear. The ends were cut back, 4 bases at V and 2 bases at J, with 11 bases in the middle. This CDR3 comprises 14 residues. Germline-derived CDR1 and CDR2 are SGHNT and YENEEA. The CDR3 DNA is TGTGCCAGCAGCTCCGGGGATGAAAACACTGAAGCTTTCTTT. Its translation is CASSSGDENTEAFF.

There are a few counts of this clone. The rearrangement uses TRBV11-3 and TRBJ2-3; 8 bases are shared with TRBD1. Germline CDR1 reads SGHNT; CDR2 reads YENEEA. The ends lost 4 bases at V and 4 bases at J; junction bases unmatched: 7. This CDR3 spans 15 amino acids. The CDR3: CASSSQGASSDTQYF. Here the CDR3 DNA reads TGTGCCAGCAGCTCCCAGGGGGCATCTTCAGATACGCAGTATTTT.

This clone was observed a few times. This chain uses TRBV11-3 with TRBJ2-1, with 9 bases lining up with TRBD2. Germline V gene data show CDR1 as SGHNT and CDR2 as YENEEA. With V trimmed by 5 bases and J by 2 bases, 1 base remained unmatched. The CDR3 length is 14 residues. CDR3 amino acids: CASSASGAYNEQFF. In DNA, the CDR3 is TGTGCCAGCAGCGCTAGCGGGGCCTACAATGAGCAGTTCTTC.